This note documents a single T cell receptor (beta chain) sequence. Antigen unknown. V lost 1 base and J lost 2, with 6 bases in between. Looked up from germline, CDR1 is MNHEY and CDR2 is SMNVEV (reference sequence). This CDR3 has 13 amino acids. TCRdb reprocessed the RT-PCR reads with MiXCR, giving one entry per CDR3 protein. The sample has under 850,000 distinct CDR3 sequences; 15% to 20% are singletons. The sample comes from a study of response to subunit inactivated influenza vaccine. Study-wide results and limits: After each seasonal influenza vaccination, few new T cells are recruited, the authors suggested.

The source is a man aged 45-65 years who received an inactivated influenza vaccine. The sequenced sample was PBMCs from blood, obtained 5 to 6 days after vaccination. The chain is built from TRBV27 and TRBJ2-7; D is unresolved. CDR3: CASSLFRTYEQYF. The CDR3 region has the DNA TGTGCCAGCAGTTTATTTAGGACCTACGAGCAGTACTTC.